The 8 T cell receptor beta chains below all came from one sample that was sequenced in a study of cytomegalovirus exposure and HLA in healthy donors. With 60 Vbeta and 13 Jbeta primers, the PCR was carried out. Clones were read by immunoSEQ multiplex PCR, and TCRdb kept only the in-frame ones, dropping some. This sample has some 120,000 clones, with under 85% found just once. The sample comprised PBMCs. The receptor set was obtained from a man aged 35 to 55 in good health and CMV-seropositive.

The V call is TRBV19, the J call TRBJ2-1, with TRBD2 matching 16 bases. The J segment lost 2 bases and the V segment lost 9 bases, leaving 4 bases of the junction unmatched. The V gene's germline CDR1 is LNHDA and CDR2 SQIVND (reference sequence). The CDR3 loop spans 16 amino acids. This CDR3 reads CASPGLAGGPYNEQFF. The CDR3 region has the DNA TGTGCCAGCCCGGGACTAGCGGGGGGGCCCTACAATGAGCAGTTCTTC. The whole variable domain, remainder taken from reference TRBV19 and TRBJ2-1, is DGGITQSPKYLFRKEGQNVTLSCEQNLNHDAMYWYRQDPGQGLRLIYYSQIVNDFQKGDIAEGYSVSREKKESFPLTVTSAQKNPTAFYLCASPGLAGGPYNEQFFGPGTRLTVL.

The chain couples TRBV7-2 to TRBJ1-6; 9 nucleotides align to TRBD1. This CDR3 is built from 15 residues. V dropped 2 bases and J dropped 10; count of bases not matched to a gene: 6. Germline V gives CDR1 SGHTA, CDR2 FQGNSA. The CDR3 spells CASSLSRQGVSPLHF. The CDR3 DNA sequence: TGTGCCAGCAGCTTATCAAGACAGGGGGTGTCACCCCTCCACTTT.

This clone was seen only a few times. The rearrangement links TRBV28 to TRBJ2-7; 16 nucleotides match TRBD2. This CDR3 is built from 17 residues. Germline V gives CDR1 MDHEN, CDR2 SYDVKM. The trim removed 4 bases at V and 2 bases at J, leaving 5 bases unmatched. DNA for the CDR3: TGTGCCAGCAGTTCCTCTGGGACTAGCGGGGGGGCCTACGAGCAGTACTTC. Translating gives CASSSSGTSGGAYEQYF.

The chain combines TRBV27 with TRBJ1-4; the match to TRBD1 covers 9 bases. This CDR3 comprises 15 residues. Trimming cost V 5 bases and J 8 bases; bases outside gene matches: 9. Germline V gene lookup returns CDR1 MNHEY and CDR2 SMNVEV (reference sequence). Written as DNA, the CDR3 is TGTGCCAGCAGTCATGGGGACAGGGAATGGGAAAAACTGTTTTTT. Encoded protein: CASSHGDREWEKLFF. Complete variable domain (other parts from reference TRBV27 and TRBJ1-4): EAQVTQNPRYLITVTGKKLTVTCSQNMNHEYMSWYRQDPGLGLRQIYYSMNVEVTDKGDVPEGYKVSRKEKRNFPLILESPSPNQTSLYFCASSHGDREWEKLFFGSGTQLSVL.

The rearrangement links TRBV7-9 to TRBJ2-1, with D unresolved. Looked up from germline, CDR1 is SEHNR and CDR2 is FQNEAQ (reference sequence). The V gene lost 1 base and the J gene lost 11 bases, with 15 bases spanning the gap. The CDR3 loop spans 14 amino acids. CDR3 sequence: CASSLVPGAVQQFF. CDR3 coding DNA: TGTGCCAGCAGCTTAGTCCCCGGTGCGGTTCAGCAGTTCTTC.

This clone was seen a few times. The chain has TRBV5-1 and TRBJ2-7; D gene unclear. V was pared by 3 bases and J by 2 bases, with 9 bases between. The CDR3 has 13 amino acids. The germline gives CDR1 SGHRS, CDR2 YFSETQ. CDR3 in amino acids: CASSSSRTYEQYF. The CDR3 nucleotides read TGCGCCAGCAGCTCGAGCAGGACCTACGAGCAGTACTTC.

The chain links TRBV7-2 to TRBJ2-3, with D tentatively TRBD1 (5 bases). V was cut by 3 bases and J by 2 bases, with 9 bases left in between. Looked up from germline, CDR1 is SGHTA and CDR2 is FQGNSA. The CDR3 loop spans 14 amino acids. The CDR3 DNA sequence: TGTGCCAGCAGCTTCAGGGAAACCACAGATACGCAGTATTTT. As protein: CASSFRETTDTQYF.

This clone was detected a few times. This chain connects TRBV4-3 to TRBJ1-2, with 9 bases fitting TRBD1. Germline CDR1 and CDR2: LGHNA and YSLEER. The CDR3 is 16 residues long. With 1 base clipped from V and 4 bases from J, the junction kept 7 bases outside the gene matches. The CDR3 reads CASSQALTGGVYGYTF. The DNA for the CDR3 is TGCGCCAGCAGCCAAGCGCTAACAGGGGGCGTCTATGGCTACACCTTC.